Following are 17 T cell receptor beta chains from one sample sequenced in a study of blood T cells in healthy people across ages (dated by TCRdb to 2014 to 2015). Library preparation was by 5' RACE. TCRdb lists the instrument as Illumina HiSeq 2500. A second roughly 6 to 12 cycle PCR used a sample-barcoded 5' primer and a J-beta primer mix. The public reads were quality trimmed at Q25 with fastp and then assembled into clones with MiXCR by TCRdb, keeping productive beta chains. Here each entry gathers all rows of one CDR3 protein and keeps the most common genes and DNA. The table for this sample lists hundreds of thousands of distinct CDR3 sequences; roughly 49% of them were counted only once. The ten top clones hold under 35% of the sample. Source material: blood. The origin of the receptors is a woman between 55 and 75 years old in good health.

The chain couples TRBV5-1 to TRBJ1-1; D possibly corresponds to TRBD1 (6 bases). The germline CDR1 and CDR2 sequences are SGHRS and YFSETQ. V lost 0 bases and J lost 6, with 12 bases in between. The CDR3 runs 14 residues. CDR3 coding DNA: TGCGCCAGCAGCTTGGACAGGGCGTTCGCTGAAGCTTTCTTT. Protein sequence: CASSLDRAFAEAFF.

The V and J genes are TRBV21-1 and TRBJ2-3. TRBV21-1 is marked as a pseudogene. The CDR3 totals 13 residues. CDR3 coding DNA: TGTGCCAGCAGCAAATGTGAACCGAATACGCAGTATTTT. Protein sequence: CASSKCEPNTQYF.

This clonotype was counted ten times or more. This chain connects TRBV4-2 to TRBJ2-5; D may be TRBD1 (6 bases). The CDR3 runs to 16 residues. Looked up from germline, CDR1 is LGHNA and CDR2 is YNFKEQ. The V gene lost 1 base and the J gene lost 4 bases, with 16 bases spanning the gap. CDR3 in DNA: TGTGCCAGCAGCCAAGGGGCTACAGGGAGAAGAGAGACCCAGTACTTC. Protein: CASSQGATGRRETQYF.

The rearrangement links TRBV6-6 to TRBJ2-1; 9 positions agree with TRBD2. CDR1 and CDR2 (germline): MNHNY, SVGAGI (reference sequence). CDR3 length: 16 amino acids. V dropped 9 bases and J dropped 12; count of bases not matched to a gene: 21. CDR3 region: CASHPALGSGSMGQFF. The DNA for the CDR3 is TGTGCCAGTCACCCGGCGTTAGGTAGCGGGAGTATGGGGCAGTTCTTC.

V gene TRBV5-1 combines with J gene TRBJ2-3; TRBD2 agrees at 7 bases. Trimming at V came to 4 bases and at J to 4 bases, leaving 9 bases not matched to a gene. This CDR3 is 15 amino acids long. CDR1 SGHRS and CDR2 YFSETQ come from the germline V gene. The CDR3 coding sequence is TGCGCCAGCAGCATACCCTTAGCGGGCGCAGATACGCAGTATTTT. Amino acids: CASSIPLAGADTQYF.

The CDR3 DNA sequence: TGTGCCAGCAGTTATTACGACAGTCCGACCTACGAGCAGTACTTC. Its protein is CASSYYDSPTYEQYF. The V call is TRBV6-2 or TRBV6-3, the J call TRBJ2-5, with a possible D match to TRBD1 (5 bases). The J call is uncertain, as TRBJ2-7 better fits the DNA end. Germline CDR1 is MNHEY and CDR2 is SVGEGT. CDR3 length equals 15 residues.

The chain links TRBV5-1 to TRBJ2-1, with 7 bases aligning to TRBD2. The CDR3 is 15 residues long. Germline V gives CDR1 SGHRS, CDR2 YFSETQ. Trimming took 3 bases from V and 1 from J; bases not matched to a gene: 4. The CDR3 region has the DNA TGCGCCAGCAGCTCGGGGGGAACGTCCTACAATGAGCAGTTCTTC. Translation: CASSSGGTSYNEQFF.

The chain employs TRBV28 and TRBJ2-7; no clear D. The CDR3 runs to 18 residues. Germline-derived CDR1 and CDR2 are MDHEN and SYDVKM. V lost 6 bases and J 2 bases, leaving 26 bases between the germline ends. For the CDR3, the DNA is TGTGCCAGCAGCCAAATGAGTTTATCTCACAGCCAGGCCTACGAGCAGTACTTC. Protein sequence: CASSQMSLSHSQAYEQYF.

The chain combines TRBV7-2 with TRBJ2-5; D not resolved. This CDR3 contains 16 residues. Germline V CDR1 and CDR2: SGHTA, FQGNSA. Between the trimmed V and J ends, which lost 5 bases and 7 bases, there was a span of 23 bases. CDR3: CASSHSLQYFFRTQYF. The CDR3 nucleotides are TGTGCCAGCAGCCACTCTCTACAGTACTTCTTTCGGACCCAGTACTTC.

The chain carries TRBV19 and TRBJ2-5; D gene uncertain. The J call may be wrong; the DNA end is better matched by TRBJ2-7. This CDR3 is built from 12 residues. Germline values: CDR1 LNHDA, CDR2 SQIVND (reference sequence). As DNA, the CDR3 is TGTGCCAGTAGTATGCGAGTTGGCGAGCAGTACTTC. Amino acids: CASSMRVGEQYF.

This CDR3 reads CAISPQGTNQPQHF. In nucleotides, the CDR3 is TGTGCCATCAGTCCCCAGGGGACAAATCAGCCCCAGCATTTT. The chain employs TRBV10-3 and TRBJ1-5; perhaps TRBD1 as D (6 bases). Germline CDR1 is ENHRY and CDR2 is SYGVKD. Trimming stripped 5 bases from V and 4 bases from J, with 12 bases between. The CDR3 has 14 residues.

A few counts support this clonotype. V usage is TRBV18 and J usage is TRBJ2-4, with TRBD1 matching 11 bases. Germline trimming cut 3 bases from V and 6 bases from J; bases unmatched to any gene: 1. CDR3 length: 14 residues. Looked up from germline, CDR1 is KGHSH and CDR2 is LQKENI. The chain's CDR3 is CASSPGTGGNIQYF. The DNA for the CDR3 is TGTGCCAGCTCACCCGGGACAGGGGGAAACATTCAGTACTTC.

This clonotype has a count of ten or more. This sequence joins TRBV2 and TRBJ2-5; D tentatively fits TRBD1 or TRBD2 (6 bases each). CDR1 and CDR2 from the germline V gene are SNHLY and FYNNEI. Trimming took off 6 bases at V and 0 bases at J, with 17 bases between the two ends. This CDR3 spans 16 amino acids. In nucleotides, the CDR3 is TGTGCCAGCAGGAGAGGGGGGACCGGTTACCAAGAGACCCAGTACTTC. Translated: CASRRGGTGYQETQYF.

With respect to this clonotype: Since no conserved phenylalanine or tryptophan closes the CDR3, a read error is the likely cause. The CDR3 loop is CASSQALASATYEQYL. CDR3 DNA: TGTGCCAGCAGCCAAGCTTTGGCTAGCGCTACCTACGAGCAGTACCTC. The rearrangement uses TRBV4-2 and TRBJ2-4, with a tentative D call TRBD2 (6 bases). The DNA end is more similar to TRBJ2-7, so the J call may be wrong. There are 16 residues in the CDR3. Looked up from germline, CDR1 is LGHNA and CDR2 is YNFKEQ.

Ten or more counts support this clonotype. The chain is built from TRBV7-2 and TRBJ2-3, with D unclear. CDR1 and CDR2 from the germline V gene are SGHTA and FQGNSA. The CDR3 is made up of 13 amino acids. Trimming took 2 bases from V and 3 from J, leaving 6 bases between them. The CDR3, as DNA: TGTGCCAGCAGCTTATACGAAACAGATACGCAGTATTTT. Translation: CASSLYETDTQYF.

This clonotype occurred a few times. The CDR3: CASSPRTSGSNVYNEQFF. The CDR3 DNA reads TGTGCCAGCAGCCCCCGGACTAGCGGGAGTAATGTGTACAATGAGCAGTTCTTC. The rearrangement uses TRBV14 and TRBJ2-1; 13 nucleotides match TRBD2. J lost 4 bases, V lost 4 bases, and 10 bases had no gene match. The CDR3 consists of 18 residues. Germline-derived CDR1 and CDR2 are SGHDN and FVKESK.

In regard to this clonotype: The junction and the germline gene differ at one end; a read error may be behind it. V gene TRBV2 combines with J gene TRBJ1-4; TRBD1 matches 9 bases. Germline-derived CDR1 and CDR2 are SNHLY and FYNNEI. The CDR3 has 12 residues. The CDR3 sequence is CASRGDREKLFF. Written as DNA, the CDR3 is TGTGCCAGCAGGGGGGACAGGGAAAAGCTGTTTTTT.